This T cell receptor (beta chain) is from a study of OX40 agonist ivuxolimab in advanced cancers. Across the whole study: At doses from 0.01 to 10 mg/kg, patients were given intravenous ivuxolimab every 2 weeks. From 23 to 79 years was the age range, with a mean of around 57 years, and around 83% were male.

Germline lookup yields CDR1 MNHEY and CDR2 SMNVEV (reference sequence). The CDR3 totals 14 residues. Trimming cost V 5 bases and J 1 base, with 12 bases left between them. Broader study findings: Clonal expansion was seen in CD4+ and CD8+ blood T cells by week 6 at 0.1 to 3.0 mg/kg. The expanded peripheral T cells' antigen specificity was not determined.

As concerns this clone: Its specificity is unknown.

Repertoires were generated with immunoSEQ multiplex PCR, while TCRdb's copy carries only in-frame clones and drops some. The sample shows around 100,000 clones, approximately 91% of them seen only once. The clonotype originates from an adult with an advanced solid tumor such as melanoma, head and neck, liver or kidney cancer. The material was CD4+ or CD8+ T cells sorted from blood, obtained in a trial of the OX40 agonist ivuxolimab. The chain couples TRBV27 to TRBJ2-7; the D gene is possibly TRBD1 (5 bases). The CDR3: CASSRRQPSYEQYF. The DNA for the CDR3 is TGTGCCAGCAGTCGCCGACAGCCTTCCTACGAGCAGTACTTC.